This T cell receptor (beta chain) was captured in a study of Ad26.COV2.S vaccination and SARS-CoV-2 variants. Deletions cut 8 bases from V and 1 base from J, with 8 bases between. The V gene's germline CDR1 is MNHEY and CDR2 SMNVEV (reference sequence). This CDR3 comprises 12 residues. On this clone itself: Its antigen is as yet unknown.

Treatment noted: some 20 received Ad26.COV2.S at low or high dose, single or two shots; a few received placebo; per-sample allocation not given. Day 63 after the first injection of vaccine or placebo was the sampling time. SARS-CoV-2 spike from the Wuhan strain was encoded by the vaccine, an Ad26 vector. Whole-study findings and limits: With respect to non-spike TCR breadth, vaccine and placebo recipients were similar.

Sequenced by immunoSEQ multiplex PCR; TCRdb stores in-frame clones only, minus some. This sample has roughly 420,000 clones, with 75% to 90% found just once. This specimen consisted of peripheral blood, obtained in a trial of Ad26.COV2.S vaccine versus placebo. The source is a person between 18 and 60 years old who received the Ad26.COV2.S COVID-19 vaccine or a placebo. The chain uses TRBV27 and TRBJ2-5; D is undetermined. For the CDR3, the DNA is TGTGCCAGCGTGGGCAGCCAAGAGACCCAGTACTTC. The encoded protein is CASVGSQETQYF.